Listed below are T cell receptor beta chains from one sample, sequenced in a study of response to subunit inactivated influenza vaccine. MiXCR was run by TCRdb on the RT-PCR reads, yielding one entry per CDR3 protein. There are 650,000 to 850,000 distinct CDR3 sequences in the sample; about 15% occur only once, and around 6.5% lies in the top ten. The sequenced sample was PBMCs from blood, obtained about 14 days before vaccination. Source of these receptors: a man in his fifties who received an inactivated influenza vaccine. CDR3s leave out the opening cysteine and the closing phenylalanine or tryptophan. Rows give clone size only sometimes, using once, few, many, or a class for an expanded clone.

CDR3aa	v_gene	j_gene	abundance
ASSLGDQQPQH	TRBV5-1	TRBJ1-5	few
ASSALSGRGTDTQY	TRBV11-2	TRBJ2-3	few
ASAGESPDTQY	TRBV12-3/TRBV12-4	TRBJ2-3	.
ASSPTGLNNNEQF	TRBV7-2	TRBJ2-1	.
ASSLHGTGGGEQY	TRBV12-3/TRBV12-4	TRBJ2-7	.
ASSQTSGRGGYEQF	TRBV27	TRBJ2-1	.
ASRLTGFGEQY	TRBV12-3/TRBV12-4	TRBJ2-7	.
ASSQDGSYNEQF	TRBV3-1	TRBJ2-1	.
ASSINKDRFSYEQY	TRBV5-1	TRBJ2-7	many
SVGTGSSEQY	TRBV29-1	TRBJ2-7	.
ASSYDRFDEQF	TRBV6-2/TRBV6-3	TRBJ2-1	few
ASSINSPSGTDTQY	TRBV21-1	TRBJ2-3	many
AWTSPSSYNSPLH	TRBV30	TRBJ1-6	few
ASSLSQDNEQF	TRBV7-9	TRBJ2-1	many
ASSYSSVGEQF	TRBV6-2/TRBV6-3	TRBJ2-1	.
ASSEAPGTEH	TRBV5-6	TRBJ2-7	.
ASSQTFRLPHGQY	TRBV4-3	TRBJ2-3	few
AWSVAGGNQPQH	TRBV30	TRBJ1-5	.
ASSSGQGVTSYEQY	TRBV6-6	TRBJ2-7	few
ASSAPGTSNEKLF	TRBV27	TRBJ1-4	.
SASATHMSQETQY	TRBV20-1	TRBJ2-5	.
ASSSGTGGSEQY	TRBV6-5	TRBJ2-7	.
ASSLDSSYGYT	TRBV28	TRBJ1-2	many
ASSIQQGREETQY	TRBV9	TRBJ2-5	few
ASSLRLASNEQF	TRBV5-1	TRBJ2-1	few
ASSLGETSETPYTDTQY	TRBV5-4	TRBJ2-3	many
ASSREAGSGGRNEQF	TRBV12-3/TRBV12-4	TRBJ2-1	.
ASSFRTGITYEQY	TRBV27	TRBJ2-7	.
ASSLSRLAVTGELF	TRBV5-1	TRBJ2-2	few
ASSVGAGDGNQPQH	TRBV9	TRBJ1-5	many
SVEDRGDYTDTQY	TRBV29-1	TRBJ2-3	.
ASSKTGLAGGEQF	TRBV6-4	TRBJ2-1	.
AISESGLRDREREQY	TRBV10-3	TRBJ2-7	few
AWDKGLTYEQY	TRBV30	TRBJ2-7	few
ASSLERGLAGGPTDTQY	TRBV7-8	TRBJ2-3	few
ASSRTTSGSGEQY	TRBV12-3/TRBV12-4	TRBJ2-7	few
ASSQETDETYNEQF	TRBV4-2	TRBJ2-1	.
SASLTGSSYNEQF	TRBV20-1	TRBJ2-1	.
ASRVSGGAGETQY	TRBV3-1	TRBJ2-5	.
ASSLAPRPEQY	TRBV7-9	TRBJ2-7	.
ASSLTESGEQF	TRBV7-6	TRBJ2-1	many